Shown below are 12 T cell receptor beta chains from a single sample sequenced in a study of OX40 agonist ivuxolimab in advanced cancers. TCRdb's copy holds only in-frame clones and misses some; the assay was immunoSEQ multiplex PCR. The data contain 20,000 to 25,000 clones, 86% of them seen just once; the ten biggest clones take up approximately 15%. Here the sequenced sample was CD4+ or CD8+ T cells sorted from blood, taken in a trial of the OX40 agonist ivuxolimab. The receptors were gathered from an adult with an advanced solid tumor such as melanoma, head and neck, liver or kidney cancer.

This clone was observed a single time. The chain is built from TRBV9 and TRBJ2-1; 9 positions match TRBD2. V gave up 4 bases and J gave up 9 bases; unmatched junction bases: 17. The germline gives CDR1 SGDLS, CDR2 YYNGEE. This CDR3 contains 17 residues. CDR3 coding DNA: TGTGCCAGCAGCAGACAGGGAGTAGCGGGAGAGGTGGGTGAGCAGTTCTTC. This translates into CASSRQGVAGEVGEQFF.

The chain employs TRBV27 and TRBJ1-4, with D maybe TRBD1 (6 bases). There are 15 residues in the CDR3. Trimming took off 0 bases at V and 8 bases at J, with 13 bases between the two ends. Germline loops: CDR1 MNHEY, CDR2 SMNVEV (reference sequence). CDR3 protein: CASSLSGRRGEKLFF. DNA of the CDR3: TGTGCCAGCAGTTTATCTGGGCGGAGGGGGGAAAAACTGTTTTTT.

The chain couples TRBV6-1 to TRBJ1-5; D unresolved. The CDR3 is 16 amino acids. V was pared by 4 bases and J by 1 base, with 14 bases between. Germline V gene data show CDR1 as MNHNS and CDR2 as SASEGT. CDR3 in DNA: TGTGCCAGCAGTGCCCCGTGGGCTGGCAGCAATCAGCCCCAGCATTTT. It encodes CASSAPWAGSNQPQHF.

In its sample, this clone was seen once. This chain links TRBV28 with TRBJ2-7, with 8 bases lining up with TRBD2. V shed 7 bases, J shed 0 bases, and the junction held 8 bases outside the gene matches. The germline gives CDR1 MDHEN, CDR2 SYDVKM. The CDR3 covers 15 residues. The CDR3 nucleotides read TGTGCCAGCAAATCCGGGGGACTAGGCTCCTACGAGCAGTACTTC. Translation: CASKSGGLGSYEQYF.

The chain links TRBV2 to TRBJ2-7; D perhaps matches TRBD1 (6 bases). The CDR3 consists of 12 residues. Germline V lookup: CDR1 SNHLY, CDR2 FYNNEI. Trimming removed 6 bases from V and 11 bases from J, with 17 bases in between. CDR3 coding DNA: TGTGCCAGCAGCGATGGACAGAAGATAAAGTACTTC. Amino acid sequence: CASSDGQKIKYF.

The J gene is TRBJ2-1, the V gene TRBV19; tentative D call: TRBD1 (5 bases). V was trimmed by 2 bases and J by 10 bases, leaving 12 bases between them. Germline values: CDR1 LNHDA, CDR2 SQIVND (reference sequence). The CDR3 has 13 amino acids. The DNA of the CDR3 is TGTGCCAGTAGTATATTAAGGGGTGGGGAGCAGTTCTTC. Translated: CASSILRGGEQFF.

V and J are TRBV4-3 and TRBJ2-7; TRBD1 or TRBD2 may be the D gene (6 bases each). The CDR3 sequence is 17 residues long. Germline V lookup: CDR1 LGHNA, CDR2 YSLEER. The ends were cut back, 1 base at V and 0 bases at J, with 16 bases in the middle. This CDR3 is CASSQAPGAANSYEQYF. DNA of the CDR3: TGCGCCAGCAGCCAAGCCCCGGGGGCTGCTAACTCCTACGAGCAGTACTTC.

This clone was found a few times. The rearrangement joins TRBV5-4 to TRBJ1-2, with TRBD1 identical over 9 bases. The CDR3 has 17 amino acids. Germline CDR1 is SGHNT and CDR2 is YYREEE (reference sequence). V lost 4 bases, J lost 9 bases, and 19 bases stayed unmatched. The CDR3 spells CASSPSAPGQGTRSYTF. CDR3 DNA: TGTGCCAGCAGCCCATCGGCCCCGGGACAGGGTACGAGGAGCTACACCTTC.

V is TRBV6-5 and J is TRBJ2-2; 7 bases are shared with TRBD1. J was trimmed by 6 bases and V by 7 bases; bases with no gene match: 2. This CDR3 is built from 12 residues. Germline-derived CDR1 and CDR2 are MNHEY and SVGAGI. The CDR3 region has the DNA TGTGCCAGCACCCAGGGGGCCGGGGAGCTGTTTTTT. This encodes CASTQGAGELFF.

The chain links TRBV6-5 to TRBJ2-7; TRBD2 is a possible D gene (5 bases). The CDR3 sequence is 14 residues long. The V gene lost 6 bases and the J gene lost 0 bases, with 12 bases spanning the gap. Per the germline V gene, CDR1 is MNHEY and CDR2 is SVGAGI. CDR3: CASRRAYSSYEQYF. CDR3 bases: TGTGCCAGCAGGCGGGCGTATAGCTCCTACGAGCAGTACTTC.

The rearrangement links TRBV2 to TRBJ2-7, with TRBD2 matching over 7 bases. The germline V gene encodes CDR1 SNHLY and CDR2 FYNNEI. The CDR3 runs to 16 residues. V dropped 7 bases and J dropped 1; count of bases not matched to a gene: 13. The DNA for the CDR3 is TGTGCCAGCACCACGGGGGGAGGGGCGATTTCCTACGAGCAGTACTTC. This encodes CASTTGGGAISYEQYF.

The rearrangement links TRBV19 to TRBJ2-2; no reliable D call. CDR1 and CDR2 (germline): LNHDA, SQIVND (reference sequence). V lost 5 bases and J lost 7, with 11 bases in between. This CDR3 comprises 13 residues. For the CDR3, the DNA is TGTGCCAGTAGTCTCGCTGGGGTCGGGGAGCTGTTTTTT. It translates to CASSLAGVGELFF. The entire variable domain, with the rest obtained from reference TRBV19 and TRBJ2-2, is as follows: DGGITQSPKYLFRKEGQNVTLSCEQNLNHDAMYWYRQDPGQGLRLIYYSQIVNDFQKGDIAEGYSVSREKKESFPLTVTSAQKNPTAFYLCASSLAGVGELFFGEGSRLTVL.